This T cell receptor beta chain comes out of a study of T cell changes during pregnancy in multiple sclerosis. Sequencing was performed with immunoSEQ multiplex PCR; in TCRdb, only in-frame clones are kept and a portion is missing. The table has some 100,000 clones, around 93% seen once. The germline V and J ends were trimmed by 5 bases and 0 bases, with 13 bases remaining between them. The germline V gene encodes CDR1 SEHNR and CDR2 FQNEAQ (reference sequence). CDR3 length equals 15 residues. The input for sequencing was peripheral blood, taken after pregnancy. This TCR was recovered from a female donor with multiple sclerosis, enrolled in a pregnancy study. The V gene is TRBV7-9, the J gene TRBJ1-1; D unresolved. The CDR3 DNA reads TGTGCCAGCAGCCTAGGTCAGCGAATGAACACTGAAGCTTTCTTT. It yields the protein CASSLGQRMNTEAFF. The full variable domain, its missing parts supplied by reference TRBV7-9 and TRBJ1-1, is DTGVSQNPRHKITKRGQNVTFRCDPISEHNRLYWYRQTLGQGPEFLTYFQNEAQLEKSRLLSDRFSAERPKGSFSTLEIQRTEQGDSAMYLCASSLGQRMNTEAFFGQGTRLTVV.